This TCR beta chain was observed in a study of CD4 T cells in relation to SARS-CoV-2 and coronaviruses. CD4+ T cells from unexposed donors were obtained before the COVID-19 pandemic (2011-2018). CD4+ T cells were isolated from the cells after 10 days of culture. Cells permitting, SARS-CoV-2 S/N and four cold-coronavirus spikes were tested on unexposed-donor CD4+ T cells. The table came from immunoSEQ multiplex PCR; TCRdb's copy has only in-frame clones and leaves some out. The sample has 15,000 to 20,000 clones, around 67% seen once. On this clone: Its specificity is not known.

Germline V gene data show CDR1 as KGHSH and CDR2 as LQKENI. CDR3 size: 15 residues. V was clipped by 2 bases and J by 2 bases; unmatched bases: 6. This chain connects TRBV18 to TRBJ2-7; TRBD2 matches 7 bases. The material sequenced was CD4+ T cells from PBMCs, cultured in vitro. The clonotype was recovered from a human donor in good health. In nucleotides, the CDR3 is TGTGCCAGCTCACCAGAGTCTAGCGGCCCCTACGAGCAGTACTTC. This translates into CASSPESSGPYEQYF. Full variable domain (remainder filled in from reference TRBV18 and TRBJ2-7): NAGVMQNPRHLVRRRGQEARLRCSPMKGHSHVYWYRQLPEEGLKFMVYLQKENIIDESGMPKERFSAEFPKEGPSILRIQQVVRGDSAAYFCASSPESSGPYEQYFGPGTRLTVT.